A selection of T cell receptor beta chains follows, all from one sample in a study of molecular identifiers for immune sequencing clone quantification. MiXCR, applied by TCRdb to the PCR reads, yields one record per CDR3 protein. The data show about half a million distinct CDR3 sequences, with roughly 25% seen just once and roughly 0.77% held by the top ten. The sequencing input was naive CD8+ T cells from blood, with Jurkat cell RNA spiked in. These receptors were obtained from a human donor in good health. Some libraries in this study had Jurkat cell RNA spiked in. Each CDR3 is given with its conserved first and last residue. The D gene is left open where the match is weak. A row's size may be missing; if present it is once, few, many or a size class.

J gene,clone size,D gene,V gene,CDR3 DNA,CDR3 protein
TRBJ2-1,many,.,TRBV7-9,TGTGCCAGCAGCTTAGCCCCCAACAATGAGCAGTTCTTC,CASSLAPNNEQFF
TRBJ2-7,.,.,TRBV5-1,TGCGCCAGCACCTTGACCCCGGGCTACGAGCAGTACTTC,CASTLTPGYEQYF
TRBJ1-1,many,.,TRBV27,TGTGCCAGCAGCTTCGGGGCTGAAGCTTTCTTT,CASSFGAEAFF
TRBJ2-7,.,TRBD2,TRBV5-1,TGCGCCAGCAGCTGGGCTAGCGGGGGATGGGAGCAGTACTTC,CASSWASGGWEQYF
TRBJ2-7,many,TRBD2,TRBV4-2,TGTGCCAGCAGCCCTCTAGCGGGAGGGCCTTATGAGCAGTACTTC,CASSPLAGGPYEQYF
TRBJ2-1,few,.,TRBV11-2,TGTGCCAGCAGCTTATTTGTCCATGAGCAGTTCTTC,CASSLFVHEQFF
TRBJ1-1,many,.,TRBV25-1,TGTGCCAGCAGTGATGGACGTTTAGCTTTCTTT,CASSDGRLAFF
TRBJ2-7,few,TRBD2,TRBV4-2,TGTGCCAGCAGCCAAGACCCTAGCGGGGGCTACGAGCAGTACTTC,CASSQDPSGGYEQYF
TRBJ2-3,many,TRBD2,TRBV10-3,TGTGCCATCAGTGCGTCTGGGGGGGAAGATACGCAGTATTTT,CAISASGGEDTQYF
TRBJ1-1,many,.,TRBV29-1,TGCAGCGTTATCGACCTTTTCCAGAGGGCGGACACTGAAGCTTTCTTT,CSVIDLFQRADTEAFF
TRBJ1-2,few,TRBD1,TRBV7-2,TGTGCCAGCGGGACAGAAGGACAGCTCCCTAACTATGGCTACACCTTC,CASGTEGQLPNYGYTF
TRBJ2-7,few,.,TRBV20-1,TGCAGTGCCCGAACGGTGTGGGGGAACTCCTACGAGCAGTACTTC,CSARTVWGNSYEQYF
TRBJ2-1,.,TRBD2,TRBV6-2/TRBV6-3,TGTGCCAGCAGTAAAACCGGGACTAGCGGATGGGAGGGGTTCTTC,CASSKTGTSGWEGFF
TRBJ1-1,many,.,TRBV7-6,TGTGCCAGCAGCCCCCAAGGTCCCGGGTGGACTGAAGCTTTCTTT,CASSPQGPGWTEAFF
TRBJ1-2,few,TRBD1,TRBV9,TGTGCCAGCAGCGGGACAGGGGCCGCGGGGGGCCCCAACGGCTACACCTTC,CASSGTGAAGGPNGYTF
TRBJ2-3,few,TRBD2,TRBV5-1,TGCGCCAGCAGCTTGGCCCCAAGCGGGGGATTAGATACGCAGTATTTT,CASSLAPSGGLDTQYF
TRBJ2-2,.,.,TRBV5-3,TGTGCCAGCAGCTTAGAGGGGCGGGACGGGAACACCGGGGAGCTGTTTTTT,CASSLEGRDGNTGELFF
TRBJ1-6,many,.,TRBV4-3,TGCGCCAGCAGCCAAGGTTTTGGTGGAAGCCTACTTAATTCACCCCTCCACTTT,CASSQGFGGSLLNSPLHF
TRBJ2-6,.,.,TRBV19,TGTGCCAGTAGTATGGCCAGCCGCGGGGCCAACGTCCTGACTTTC,CASSMASRGANVLTF
TRBJ2-1,.,TRBD2,TRBV6-4,TGTGCCAGCAGTGCCCGCTCCGGGGGGGCGTTGAATGAGCAGTTCTTC,CASSARSGGALNEQFF
TRBJ2-7,.,.,TRBV4-2,TGTGCCAGCAGCCAGGTGGGGGCGGCGGGGACTTACTACGAGCAGTACTTC,CASSQVGAAGTYYEQYF
TRBJ2-2,many,.,TRBV7-9,TGTGCCAGCAGTACGGCTCAGCGGAACACCGGGGAGCTGTTTTTT,CASSTAQRNTGELFF
TRBJ2-7,.,.,TRBV6-1,TGTGCCATCGAGCAGGGCCCCTACGAGCAGTACTTC,CAIEQGPYEQYF
TRBJ1-2,.,.,TRBV20-1,TGCAGTGCTAGAGATCTCTTCGCGGCGGACCTTAACTATGGCTACACCTTC,CSARDLFAADLNYGYTF
TRBJ2-7,many,.,TRBV28,TGTGCCAGCACCACTACACTAGGTCCGGACGAGCAGTACTTC,CASTTTLGPDEQYF
TRBJ2-5,few,TRBD2,TRBV7-9,TGTGCCACGGAGCCGACTAGCGGGAGGATGGAGACCCAGTACTTC,CATEPTSGRMETQYF
TRBJ2-6,few,.,TRBV4-3,TGCGCCAGCAGCCAACTTGTATTCTCTGGGGCCAACGTCCTGACTTTC,CASSQLVFSGANVLTF
TRBJ2-1,.,TRBD2,TRBV5-5,TGTGCCAGCAGCTTGGAGCGGGGGAGCTCCTACAATGAGCAGTTCTTC,CASSLERGSSYNEQFF
TRBJ2-5,many,TRBD2,TRBV12-5,TGTGCTAGTGCCATGGGACTAGCGGGCGGGGAGACCCAGTACTTC,CASAMGLAGGETQYF
TRBJ2-5,few,.,TRBV7-9,TGTGCCAGCAGCACGGGTATAACCCAGTACTTC,CASSTGITQYF
TRBJ2-7,.,.,TRBV5-6,TGTGCCAGCAGCTGGGTACAGAGCGTCGACGAGCAGTACTTC,CASSWVQSVDEQYF
TRBJ1-4,.,TRBD1,TRBV2,TGTCCCAGCACGGGGGGACAGATAAATGAAAAACTGTTTTTT,CPSTGGQINEKLFF
TRBJ2-7,.,TRBD1,TRBV7-2,TGTGCCAGCAGCCCCTGGACAGGGAGCGAGCAGTACTTC,CASSPWTGSEQYF
TRBJ2-3,many,.,TRBV27,TGTGCCAGCAGTTCTCTCAAATTAGATACGCAGTATTTT,CASSSLKLDTQYF
TRBJ2-5,many,TRBD2,TRBV29-1,TGCAGCGTTGAAGCCCCGAGACTAGCGGGGGGACTCCAAGAGACCCAGTACTTC,CSVEAPRLAGGLQETQYF
TRBJ2-3,many,.,TRBV12-3/TRBV12-4,TGTGCCAGCAGTTTCTTTGGGAGGATCACAGATACGCAGTATTTT,CASSFFGRITDTQYF
TRBJ1-1,few,TRBD1,TRBV19,TGTGCCAGTAGAACCGGACAGGGTTGGACTGAAGCTTTCTTT,CASRTGQGWTEAFF
TRBJ1-5,.,.,TRBV12-3/TRBV12-4,TGTGCCAGCAGTTGGGCCCAGGGGAAGAGCAATCAGCCCCAGCATTTT,CASSWAQGKSNQPQHF
TRBJ2-3,many,.,TRBV12-3/TRBV12-4,TGTGCCAGCAGATCAGGGTCGGGCACAGATACGCAGTATTTT,CASRSGSGTDTQYF
TRBJ1-1,few,TRBD1,TRBV12-3/TRBV12-4,TGTGCCAGCAGTTTAAAAGTGAAGGGGGCGCCTTTCTTT,CASSLKVKGAPFF
TRBJ2-3,few,.,TRBV15,TGTGCCACCAGCAGAGTAGGGGGGACAGATACGCAGTATTTT,CATSRVGGTDTQYF
TRBJ2-1,many,.,TRBV27,TGTGCCAGCAGCGAAAACAATGAGCAGTTCTTC,CASSENNEQFF
TRBJ2-3,.,.,TRBV19,TGTGCCAGTAGTACTTCAGGGTCAGATACGCAGTATTTT,CASSTSGSDTQYF
TRBJ2-7,.,TRBD2,TRBV11-2,TGTGCCAGCAGCTCACTAGCGGCTATCTCCTACGAGCAGTACTTC,CASSSLAAISYEQYF
TRBJ2-3,few,.,TRBV4-3,TGCGCCAGCAGCCAAGATTCTACGGGAGTAGGCACAGATACGCAGTATTTT,CASSQDSTGVGTDTQYF
TRBJ1-4,many,TRBD1,TRBV28,TGTGCCAGCAGGTACGAGGGACAGGTTAATGAAAAACTGTTTTTT,CASRYEGQVNEKLFF
TRBJ2-5,many,.,TRBV4-3,TGCGCCAGCAGCCAAGAGTGGGTAGGACAAGAGACCCAGTACTTC,CASSQEWVGQETQYF
TRBJ2-6,many,.,TRBV21-1,TGTGCCAGCAGCGCCCAAGATAGGGGGACAGAGACTCAGTATCAAGGGGCCAACGTCCTGACTTTC,CASSAQDRGTETQYQGANVLTF
TRBJ2-5,.,TRBD2,TRBV5-1,TGCGCCCGCAGCTTAATCGCGGGGGGTACACAAGAGCCCCAGTACTTC,CARSLIAGGTQEPQYF